The 2 T cell receptor beta chains in this list originate from one sample, sequenced in a study of STAT5B mutations in CD4+ large granular lymphocyte leukemia. Clones were read by immunoSEQ multiplex PCR, and TCRdb kept only the in-frame ones, dropping some. The data contain 30,000 or so clones, just under 80% of them seen just once; the ten biggest clones take up under 1.2%. Sequenced sample: CD4+ T cells from blood buffy coats. The receptors were sampled from a human donor in good health.

The rearrangement uses TRBV5-1 and TRBJ1-1; D not certain. The CDR3 has 13 amino acids. V lost 0 bases and J lost 4, with 7 bases in between. Germline V gene sequence: CDR1 SGHRS, CDR2 YFSETQ. Here the CDR3 reads CASSLDSATEAFF. Written as DNA, the CDR3 is TGCGCCAGCAGCTTGGATTCAGCCACTGAAGCTTTCTTT.

The J gene is TRBJ2-3, the V gene TRBV7-8; D ambiguous. This CDR3 spans 13 amino acids. Between the trimmed V and J ends, which lost 7 bases and 3 bases, there was a span of 11 bases. Germline V lookup: CDR1 SGHVS, CDR2 FQNEAQ. CDR3 sequence: CASNSRVTDTQYF. DNA for the CDR3: TGTGCCAGCAACTCTAGGGTTACAGATACGCAGTATTTT. The full variable domain, its missing parts supplied by reference TRBV7-8 and TRBJ2-3, is GAGVSQSPRYKVAKRGQDVALRCDPISGHVSLFWYQQALGQGPEFLTYFQNEAQLDKSGLPSDRFFAERPEGSVSTLKIQRTQQEDSAVYLCASNSRVTDTQYFGPGTRLTVL.